This TCR beta chain derives from a study of T cells after yellow fever vaccination (dated by TCRdb to the late 2010s). Concerning the study at large: The SMART-Seq v4 Ultra Low Input RNA kit was used to prepare libraries from fractions with low cell numbers. To follow T-cell clones before and after primary and booster YFV17D yellow fever vaccination, bulk TCR alpha and beta repertoires were sequenced over time. The cohort comprised two healthy male donors, one aged 18 to 30 and one aged 30 to 39 years. Blood samples were taken at several timepoints before and after primary and secondary immunization, and bulk PBMC replicates and cell subsets were isolated. What the study reported, not specific to this receptor: The study included only two donors, which limits how far the findings can be generalized. Computational filtering was needed because FACS-sorted repertoires could contain abundant contaminating clonotypes from the bulk population. After the booster, most clones that had expanded after primary vaccination were detected again (roughly 96% of CD4 and 88% of CD8), suggesting broad maintenance of memory. Compared with the primary T-cell response, the secondary T-cell response was weaker but faster, peaking on day 5 rather than day 15. A small share of clonotypes occurred in both CD4 and CD8 compartments, likely arising from convergent recombination.

The treatment or condition tag for this specimen amounts to: live attenuated yellow fever vaccine strain. Two biological replicates of bulk PBMCs were collected at each blood-draw timepoint. A standard Ficoll-Paque protocol was used to isolate PBMCs from peripheral blood. TriZol was used to extract RNA from bulk PBMCs, from CD4 and CD8 fractions, and from dextramer-positive and dextramer-negative fractions. From its cysteine to its phenylalanine, the CDR3 spans 13 amino acids. CDR3 DNA only is kept here, 39 bases in frame from base 1. CDR1 and CDR2, per the germline V gene, are SGHTA and FQGNSA. V is reduced by 5 bases and J by 6 bases, leaving a spacing of 11 bases between them. Instrument used: Illumina NovaSeq 6000. TCR cDNA was synthesized by 5'RACE template switching, through which a universal primer site and unique molecular identifiers were introduced. Priming for cDNA synthesis came from both the TCR alpha and TCR beta constant segments. Library amplification involved two PCR steps, and the second step added sample barcodes and sequencing adapters. Sequencing of the libraries was done on either Illumina HiSeq 2500 (2x100 bp) or NovaSeq (2x150 bp). In the paper's pipeline: MIGEC handled demultiplexing of reads and collapsing into UMI consensus sequences, while MiXCR performed V(D)J alignment. Vaccine-responding clonotypes were defined with edgeR using replicate PBMC samples, requiring FDR below 0.01 and a log2 fold change above 5 up to day 15. CD4 or CD8 identity was assigned to each bulk clonotype according to whether the clonotype was present at higher abundance in the sequenced CD4 repertoire or the sequenced CD8 repertoire. TCRdb passed the public sequencing reads through fastp at Q25 and MiXCR, retaining productive beta sequences. Every CDR3 protein is listed once, alongside the most common genes and DNA of its rows. These V and J calls originate from TCRdb's pipeline instead of the authors' own analysis. The sample profile shows more than 300,000 distinct CDR3 sequences; 4% to 5.5% of them were found once. The top ten hold around 19% of the sample.

This clonotype has a handful of counts. Its antigen has not been determined. The input lacks base qualities; no much larger clone sits a single base away. The chain is made from TRBV7-2 and TRBJ1-5; the D gene is unclear. The receptor was derived from a man aged 18-30 years who received the YFV17D yellow fever vaccine. Source: PBMCs, taken 15 days after the yellow fever booster vaccination. In nucleotide form, the sequence is TGTGCCAGCAGCCAGGACGAGATTCAGCCCCAGCATTTT. This gives the protein CASSQDEIQPQHF.